This T cell receptor beta chain was recovered during a study of OX40 agonist ivuxolimab in advanced cancers. General study points: Expanded clones tended on average to be more numerous among CD8+ T cells than CD4+. With doses of 0.1-3.0 mg/kg, partial responders showed among the lowest clonal expansion. The antigen specificity of the peripheral T cells (those that were expanded) was not determined.

Data came from immunoSEQ multiplex PCR; TCRdb stores just in-frame clones and leaves some out. The data show 70,000 to 85,000 clones, with 70% to 90% seen just once and over 0.75% held by the top ten. In the case of this clone: Its target is unknown.

This receptor was identified in an adult with an advanced solid tumor such as melanoma, head and neck, liver or kidney cancer. Sequenced material: CD4+ or CD8+ T cells sorted from blood, taken in a trial of the OX40 agonist ivuxolimab.

Written as DNA, the CDR3 is TGCGCCAGCAGCCCGCCGTACCAAGAGACCCAGTACTTC. Its protein product is CASSPPYQETQYF. V and J are TRBV5-1 and TRBJ2-5; D ambiguous. The germline gives CDR1 SGHRS, CDR2 YFSETQ. V was cut by 4 bases and J by 0 bases, with 7 bases left in between. This CDR3 is built from 13 residues. The full variable domain, completed using reference TRBV5-1 and TRBJ2-5, is KAGVTQTPRYLIKTRGQQVTLSCSPISGHRSVSWYQQTPGQGLQFLFEYFSETQRNKGNFPGRFSGRQFSNSRSEMNVSTLELGDSALYLCASSPPYQETQYFGPGTRLLVL.